The 2 T cell receptor beta chains reported below all come from one sample, sequenced in a study of memory CD4+ T cells and cytomegalovirus serostatus. The repertoire was sequenced with immunoSEQ multiplex PCR; TCRdb's copy has only in-frame clones and lacks some. The sample contains some 80,000 clones, around 80% of which appear only once. The sort gate was single viable CD3+CD4+CD8-CD45RO+ cells for memory CD4+ T cells. The sequenced sample consisted of memory CD4+ T cells from blood. Receptors originate from an adult in good health and CMV-seronegative.

The V and J genes are TRBV9 and TRBJ1-6; D not resolved. The CDR3 is 15 amino acids. Trimming cost V 0 bases and J 5 bases, with 9 bases left between them. Germline V gene sequence: CDR1 SGDLS, CDR2 YYNGEE. In DNA, the CDR3 is TGTGCCAGCAGCGTAGAAGGGCAGAATAATTCACCCCTCCACTTT. Translation: CASSVEGQNNSPLHF.

V and J are TRBV19 and TRBJ1-5, with D perhaps matching TRBD1 (6 bases). V lost 8 bases and J 6 bases, leaving 14 bases between the germline ends. CDR1 LNHDA and CDR2 SQIVND come from the germline V gene (reference sequence). This CDR3 region has 13 residues. DNA of the CDR3: TGTGCCAGTCAACCCAGGGGTACTCAGCCCCAGCATTTT. It yields the protein CASQPRGTQPQHF.